This T cell receptor beta chain was retrieved from a study of type 1 and type 2 diabetes patients. Study summary: Participants included type 1 and type 2 diabetes patients plus nondiabetic controls. A total of around 18,000,000 paired-end reads came from the whole study.

The V gene lost 1 base and the J gene lost 1 base, with 8 bases spanning the gap. Germline CDR1 and CDR2: SGHDN and FVKESK. The CDR3 sequence is 15 residues long. This clonotype was picked up a small number of times. The PCR template was genomic DNA. Multiplex PCR with 30 forward and 13 reverse primers amplified the TCR beta CDR3. MiXCR, applied by TCRdb to the multiplex PCR reads, yields one record per CDR3 protein. The table records fewer than 350,000 distinct CDR3 sequences, roughly 50% of them present only once. This receptor was taken from a man aged 18 to 29 with type 2 diabetes. The sequenced sample consisted of peripheral blood mononuclear cells (PBMCs). This chain connects TRBV14 to TRBJ2-1, with D uncertain. This CDR3 reads CASSQGGWSYNEQFF. CDR3 DNA: TGTGCCAGCAGCCAAGGGGGTTGGTCCTACAATGAGCAGTTCTTC.